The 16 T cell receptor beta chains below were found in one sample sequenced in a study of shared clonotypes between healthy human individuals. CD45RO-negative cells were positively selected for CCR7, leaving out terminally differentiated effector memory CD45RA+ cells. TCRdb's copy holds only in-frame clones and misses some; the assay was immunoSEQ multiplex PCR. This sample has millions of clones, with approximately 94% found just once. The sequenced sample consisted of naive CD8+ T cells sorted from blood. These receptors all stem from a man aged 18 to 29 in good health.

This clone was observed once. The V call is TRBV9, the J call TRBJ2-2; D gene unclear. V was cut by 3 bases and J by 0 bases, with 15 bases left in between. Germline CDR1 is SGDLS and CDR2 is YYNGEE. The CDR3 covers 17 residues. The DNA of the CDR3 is TGTGCCAGCAGCGGCCCCCGGGCTACCGCGAACACCGGGGAGCTGTTTTTT. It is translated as CASSGPRATANTGELFF.

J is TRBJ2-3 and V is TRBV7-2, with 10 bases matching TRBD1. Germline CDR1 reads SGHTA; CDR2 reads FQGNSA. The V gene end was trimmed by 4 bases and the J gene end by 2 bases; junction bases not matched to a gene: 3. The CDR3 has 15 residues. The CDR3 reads CASSWTGGDTDTQYF. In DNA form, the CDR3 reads TGTGCCAGCAGCTGGACAGGGGGAGACACAGATACGCAGTATTTT.

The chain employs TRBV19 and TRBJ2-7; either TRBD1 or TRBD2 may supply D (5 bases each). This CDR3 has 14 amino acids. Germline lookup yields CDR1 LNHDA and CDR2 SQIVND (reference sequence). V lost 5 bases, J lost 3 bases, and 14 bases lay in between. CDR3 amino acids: CASSFREIGYEQYF. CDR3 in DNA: TGTGCCAGTAGTTTCAGGGAGATTGGCTACGAGCAGTACTTC.

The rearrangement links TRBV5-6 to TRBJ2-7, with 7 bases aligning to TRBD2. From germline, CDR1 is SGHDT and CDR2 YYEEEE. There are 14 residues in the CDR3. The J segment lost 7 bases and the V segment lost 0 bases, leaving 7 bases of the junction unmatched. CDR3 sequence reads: CASSLAAAGEEQYF. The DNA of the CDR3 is TGTGCCAGCAGCTTGGCCGCGGCGGGAGAAGAGCAGTACTTC.

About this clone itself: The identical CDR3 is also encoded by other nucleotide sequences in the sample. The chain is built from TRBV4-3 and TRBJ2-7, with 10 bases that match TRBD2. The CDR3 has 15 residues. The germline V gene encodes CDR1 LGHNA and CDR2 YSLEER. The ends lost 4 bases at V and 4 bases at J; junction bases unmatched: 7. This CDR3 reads CASSPSRTSGYEQYF. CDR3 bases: TGCGCCAGCAGCCCATCTCGGACTAGCGGATACGAGCAGTACTTC.

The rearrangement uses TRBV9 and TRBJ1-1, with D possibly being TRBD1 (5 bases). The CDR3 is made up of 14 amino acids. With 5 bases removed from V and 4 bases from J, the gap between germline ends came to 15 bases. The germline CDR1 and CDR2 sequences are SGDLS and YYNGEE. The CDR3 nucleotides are TGTGCCAGCAGGGAGGGACCTAAGAGCACTGAAGCTTTCTTT. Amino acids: CASREGPKSTEAFF. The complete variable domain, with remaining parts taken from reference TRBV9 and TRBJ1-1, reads DSGVTQTPKHLITATGQRVTLRCSPRSGDLSVYWYQQSLDQGLQFLIQYYNGEERAKGNILERFSAQQFPDLHSELNLSSLELGDSALYFCASREGPKSTEAFFGQGTRLTVV.

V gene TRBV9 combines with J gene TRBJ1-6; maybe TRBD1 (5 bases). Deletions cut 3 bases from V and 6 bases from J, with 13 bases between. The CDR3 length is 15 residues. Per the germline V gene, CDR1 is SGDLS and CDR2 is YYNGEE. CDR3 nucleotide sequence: TGTGCCAGCAGCGGAACAGGAGAAGCTAATTCACCCCTCCACTTT. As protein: CASSGTGEANSPLHF.

The CDR3 bases are TGTGCCAGCAGCCCGGGGGTAGCGGGAGACAATGAGCAGTTCTTC. Translated, it gives CASSPGVAGDNEQFF. The chain is built from TRBV4-2 and TRBJ2-1; 9 nucleotides agree with TRBD2. Trimming removed 4 bases from V and 5 bases from J; junction bases left unmatched: 6. CDR1 is LGHNA and CDR2 is YNFKEQ in the germline V gene. This CDR3 comprises 15 residues.

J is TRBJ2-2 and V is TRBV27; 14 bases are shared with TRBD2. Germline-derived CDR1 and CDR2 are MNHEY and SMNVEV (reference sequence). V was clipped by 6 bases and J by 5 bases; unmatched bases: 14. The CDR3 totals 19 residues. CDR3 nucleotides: TGTGCCAGCAGATTAGGGACTAGCGGGAGTGGAGGATGGACCGGGGAGCTGTTTTTT. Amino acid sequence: CASRLGTSGSGGWTGELFF.

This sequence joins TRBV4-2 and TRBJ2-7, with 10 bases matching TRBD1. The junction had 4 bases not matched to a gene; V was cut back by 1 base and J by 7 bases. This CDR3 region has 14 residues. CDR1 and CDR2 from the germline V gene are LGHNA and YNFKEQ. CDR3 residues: CASSQGTGGREQYF. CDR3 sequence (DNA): TGTGCCAGCAGCCAAGGGACAGGGGGAAGGGAGCAGTACTTC.

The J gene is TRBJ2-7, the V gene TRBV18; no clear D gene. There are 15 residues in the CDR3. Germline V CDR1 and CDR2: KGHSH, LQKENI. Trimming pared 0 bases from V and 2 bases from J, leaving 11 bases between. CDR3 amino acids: CASSPPIGPAYEQYF. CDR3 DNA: TGTGCCAGCTCACCACCGATAGGCCCTGCCTACGAGCAGTACTTC.

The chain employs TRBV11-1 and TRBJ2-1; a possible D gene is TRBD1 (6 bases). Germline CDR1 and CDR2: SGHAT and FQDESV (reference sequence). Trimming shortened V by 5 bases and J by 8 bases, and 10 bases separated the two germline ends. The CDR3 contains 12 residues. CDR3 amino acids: CASSPDSHEQFF. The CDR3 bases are TGTGCCAGCAGCCCGGACAGCCATGAGCAGTTCTTC.

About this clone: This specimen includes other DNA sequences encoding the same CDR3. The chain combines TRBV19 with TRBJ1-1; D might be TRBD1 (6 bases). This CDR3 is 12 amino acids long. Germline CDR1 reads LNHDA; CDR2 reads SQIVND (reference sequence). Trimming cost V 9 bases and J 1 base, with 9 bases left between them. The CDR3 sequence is CASQTGNTEAFF. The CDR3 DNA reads TGTGCCAGCCAGACAGGGAACACTGAAGCTTTCTTT.

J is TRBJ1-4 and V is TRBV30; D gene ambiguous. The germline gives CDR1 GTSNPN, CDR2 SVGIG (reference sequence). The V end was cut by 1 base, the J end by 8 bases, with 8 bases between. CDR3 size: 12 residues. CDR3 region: CAWSGQAEKLFF. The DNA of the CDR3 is TGTGCCTGGAGTGGCCAGGCGGAAAAACTGTTTTTT.

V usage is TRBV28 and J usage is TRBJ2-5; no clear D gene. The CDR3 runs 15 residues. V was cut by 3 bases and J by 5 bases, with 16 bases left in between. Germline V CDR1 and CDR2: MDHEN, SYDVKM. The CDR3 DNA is TGTGCCAGCAGTTTCGGTCTTAGAGGTGACGAGACCCAGTACTTC. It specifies CASSFGLRGDETQYF.

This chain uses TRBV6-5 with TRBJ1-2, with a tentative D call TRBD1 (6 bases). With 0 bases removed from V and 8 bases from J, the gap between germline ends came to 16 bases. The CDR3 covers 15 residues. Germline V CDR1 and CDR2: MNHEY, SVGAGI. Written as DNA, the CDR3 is TGTGCCAGCAGTTACTCGGAACAGGGATCACGAGGCTACACCTTC. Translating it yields CASSYSEQGSRGYTF.